This TCR beta chain is from a study of T-cell reconstitution after alpha-beta-depleted transplantation in children (dated by TCRdb to about 2016). Regarding the research as a whole: The study quantitatively tracked T-cell immune reconstitution after TCRalphabeta/CD19-depleted allogeneic hematopoietic cell transplantation in children using TCR repertoire profiling. Study-level results and caveats: In some patients, the high TCRbeta diversity seen at day 60 was put down to recipient T cells and intrathymic progenitors that had survived conditioning. The frequencies of hyperexpanded clones fell over the following months, and after one year, T-cell counts and TCRbeta diversity were mostly attributed to newly produced T cells. The apparently early recovery of alphabetaT-cell counts about two months after transplant reportedly depended on only several hundred rapidly expanded clones that came from non-depleted graft cells.

In this sample, this clonotype turned up many times. The clone's antigen remains unknown. Per-base quality was not reported, and no clone a single base away is much larger than it. The library was produced with PCR. TCRdb records Illumina HiSeq 2500 as the sequencer. Molecular barcoding was employed in the preparation of TCR libraries, with unique molecular identifiers being used to normalize TCRbeta repertoire quantification. Using fastp trimming at Q25 and MiXCR clonotype assembly, TCRdb reanalyzed the public sequencing data and kept in-frame beta chains. Rows merge per CDR3 protein into single entries with the most common DNA and genes. The sample yields nearly 350,000 distinct CDR3 sequences; roughly 15% were counted once. The ten biggest clones cover 35% to 50% of the sample. The treatment or condition label on this specimen signifies: allogeneic hematopoietic cell transplantation with graft depleted of TCRalphabeta T cells and CD19 B cells. Transplant recipients were children who received TCRalphabeta/CD19-depleted allogeneic hematopoietic cell grafts.

Spanning cysteine to phenylalanine, the CDR3 consists of 16 amino acids. The sequence is cut down to CDR3 DNA, 48 bases in frame from base 1. Per the germline V gene, SGHRS is the CDR1 and YFSETQ is the CDR2. The V and J ends are trimmed by 0 bases and 3 bases, leaving 13 bases between them. The sequences come from PBMCs, mostly from graft donor cells, collected 360 days after TCRalphabeta/CD19-depleted stem cell transplant. This receptor chain uses TRBV5-1 and TRBJ2-1, and perhaps TRBD2 as D gene, on 6 matching bases. The receptor was isolated from a male patient aged 2 to 10 who had a stem cell transplant for acute lymphoblastic leukemia, so the T cells may come from the graft donor. In nucleotide form, the sequence is TGCGCCAGCAGCTTGGAGGCGGGGCACGGCTACAATGAGCAGTTCTTC. Its protein product is CASSLEAGHGYNEQFF.